This TCR beta chain was retrieved from a study of T cell repertoires in cytomegalovirus infection. J was trimmed by 5 bases and V by 9 bases; bases with no gene match: 4. This CDR3 contains 13 residues. In germline, CDR1 is KGHDR, CDR2 SFDVKD. MiXCR, run by TCRdb on the reads, gives a single entry per CDR3 protein. The data show around 49,000 distinct CDR3 sequences, about 18% seen once. On this clonotype itself: The antigen remains undetermined.

The gene calls are TRBV24-1 and TRBJ2-1; 9 bases map to TRBD1. The material was CD8+ T cells from cultured PBMCs, obtained from culture after CMV antigen stimulation. The receptor comes from a human donor in good health (CMV status not recorded). Some clones in this sample may be carry-over from other donors' samples. In DNA, the CDR3 is TGTGCCACCTGGGACAGGGAAAACAATGAGCAGTTCTTC. As protein: CATWDRENNEQFF.